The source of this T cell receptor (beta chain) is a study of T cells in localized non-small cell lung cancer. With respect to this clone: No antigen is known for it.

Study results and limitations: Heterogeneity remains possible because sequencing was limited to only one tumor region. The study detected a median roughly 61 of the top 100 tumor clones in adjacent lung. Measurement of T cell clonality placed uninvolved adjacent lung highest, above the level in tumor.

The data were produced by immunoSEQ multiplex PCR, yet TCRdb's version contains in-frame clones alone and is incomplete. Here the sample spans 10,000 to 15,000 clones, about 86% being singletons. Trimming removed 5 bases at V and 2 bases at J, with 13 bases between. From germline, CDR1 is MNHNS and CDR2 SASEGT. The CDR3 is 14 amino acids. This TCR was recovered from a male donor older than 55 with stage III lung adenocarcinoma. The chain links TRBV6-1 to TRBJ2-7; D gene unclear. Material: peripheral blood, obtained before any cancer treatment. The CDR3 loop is CASSFGDIPYEQYF. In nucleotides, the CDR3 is TGTGCCAGCAGTTTTGGTGATATTCCCTACGAGCAGTACTTC.